The clone carrying this TCR beta chain rates as medium-sized (0.01 to 0.1%). Its antigen remains unidentified. Blood genomic DNA input for TRB amplification was roughly 220-500 ng. The CDR3 runs to 15 residues. J was trimmed by 2 bases and V by 3 bases; bases with no gene match: 0. Multiplex PCR with BIOMED2 TRB-A/B primer pools amplified TRB rearrangements. TCRdb re-derived calls from the multiplex PCR reads in MiXCR, one entry per CDR3 protein. This sample has 5,000 to 6,500 distinct CDR3 sequences, with roughly a quarter found just once. This sample is drawn from a study of T and B cells in COVID-19 patients. Study as a whole: At median age about 37 years, recovered patients were younger than active-infection patients at about 63. Whole-study findings and limits: Clonality of TRB repertoires was high in active COVID-19; recovery brought above-healthy diversity and richness. There were some 2,300 TCR clusters exclusive to the recovered cohort, 30 to 40 with low generation probability. In COVID-19 patients, T cell receptor beta variable and joining gene use was reportedly strongly skewed.

The sequence derives from a human donor with active COVID-19. The donor label of this sample is uncertain. The chain uses TRBV12-3 or TRBV12-4 and TRBJ2-1; 11 bases are a match to TRBD2. The sequencing sample was made of blood. CDR3 region: CASSFSGGAYNEQFF. CDR3 sequence (DNA): TGTGCCAGCAGTTTTAGCGGGGGGGCCTACAATGAGCAGTTCTTC.